This T cell receptor beta chain stems from a study of beta chain features in type 1 diabetes. Expressed TCRB transcripts were sequenced, since all the RNA that had been isolated was reverse transcribed. Some clones are missing from TCRdb's copy, which holds only in-frame ones; the method was immunoSEQ multiplex PCR. This sample has 230,000 or so clones, with around 16% found just once. CD45RO/CCR7/CD25/CD127/CD95/CD27 sorting isolated CD4+ naive, central memory, regulatory and stem cell-like memory cells. Sorting gave populations that all exceeded 98% purity. This clone was seen a few times. Its cognate antigen is unknown. Different DNA sequences within this sample yield the same CDR3. Whole-study findings and limits: All four CD4+ subsets from Type 1 diabetes patients carried moderately but significantly shorter TCRB CDR3s.

This TCR derives from a man aged 25-40 years with type 1 diabetes. Sequences were obtained from naive CD4+ T cells from blood.

Here the CDR3 reads CSVGQETQYF. DNA of the CDR3: TGCAGCGTTGGACAAGAGACCCAGTACTTC. The genes are TRBV29-1 and TRBJ2-5; D is ambiguous. The germline V gene has CDR1 SQVTM and CDR2 ANQGSEA. The CDR3 has 10 residues. V was clipped by 4 bases and J by 2 bases, with 2 bases between them.